This T cell receptor beta chain was sequenced for a study of Ad26.COV2.S vaccination and SARS-CoV-2 variants. As regards this clone: Antigen unknown.

General study results and limits: Vaccine and placebo groups showed comparable non-spike TCR breadth.

Profiled with immunoSEQ multiplex PCR; TCRdb holds only in-frame clones, not every one. The sample yields nearly 95,000 clones, more than 70% seen once. Germline CDR1 and CDR2: KGHDR and SFDVKD. With 3 bases clipped from V and 2 bases from J, the junction kept 7 bases outside the gene matches. The CDR3 is made up of 17 amino acids. The chain combines TRBV24-1 with TRBJ2-2, with 8 bases aligning to TRBD1. The sequences come from peripheral blood, collected after recovery from COVID-19. The sequence derives from a human donor who had recovered from COVID-19. The CDR3 loop reads CATSDRTGSINTGELFF. The CDR3 nucleotides are TGTGCCACCAGTGATCGGACAGGGTCTATTAACACCGGGGAGCTGTTTTTT.